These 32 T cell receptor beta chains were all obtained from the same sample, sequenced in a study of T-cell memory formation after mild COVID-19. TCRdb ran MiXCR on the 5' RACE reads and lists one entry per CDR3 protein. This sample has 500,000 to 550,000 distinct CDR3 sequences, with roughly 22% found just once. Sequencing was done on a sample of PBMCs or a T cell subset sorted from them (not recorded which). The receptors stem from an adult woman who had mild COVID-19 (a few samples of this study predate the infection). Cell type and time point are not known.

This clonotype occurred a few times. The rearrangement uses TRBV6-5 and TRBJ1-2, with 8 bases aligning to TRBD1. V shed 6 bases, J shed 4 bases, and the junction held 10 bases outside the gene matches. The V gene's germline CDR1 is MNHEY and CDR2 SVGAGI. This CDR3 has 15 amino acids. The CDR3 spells CASRYSRTGLYGYTF. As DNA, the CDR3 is TGTGCCAGCAGATATTCGCGGACAGGGCTCTATGGCTACACCTTC.

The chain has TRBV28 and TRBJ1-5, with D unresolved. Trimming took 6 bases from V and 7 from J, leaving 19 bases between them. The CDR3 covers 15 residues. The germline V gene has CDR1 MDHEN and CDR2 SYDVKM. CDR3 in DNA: TGTGCCAGCAGATATCCCGGAGGGCGCCAACAGCCCCAGCATTTT. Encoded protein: CASRYPGGRQQPQHF.

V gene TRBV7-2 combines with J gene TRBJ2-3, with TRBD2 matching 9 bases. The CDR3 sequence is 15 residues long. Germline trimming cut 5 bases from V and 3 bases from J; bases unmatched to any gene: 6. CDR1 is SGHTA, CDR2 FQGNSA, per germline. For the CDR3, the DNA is TGTGCCAGCAGCCAGGGGCTAGCGGGAACAGATACGCAGTATTTT. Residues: CASSQGLAGTDTQYF.

CDR3 region: CASRREAANQPQHF. The CDR3 DNA follows: TGTGCCAGCAGGAGGGAGGCGGCCAATCAGCCCCAGCATTTT. The V and J genes are TRBV2 and TRBJ1-5; D not certain. The length of the CDR3 is 14 residues. Germline V gene data show CDR1 as SNHLY and CDR2 as FYNNEI. V was cut by 6 bases and J by 3 bases, with 12 bases left in between.

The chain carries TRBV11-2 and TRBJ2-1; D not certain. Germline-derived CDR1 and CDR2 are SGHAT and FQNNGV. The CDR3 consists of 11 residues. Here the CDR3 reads CGVLKGIEQFF. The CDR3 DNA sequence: TGTGGCGTCCTTAAAGGTATTGAGCAGTTCTTC.

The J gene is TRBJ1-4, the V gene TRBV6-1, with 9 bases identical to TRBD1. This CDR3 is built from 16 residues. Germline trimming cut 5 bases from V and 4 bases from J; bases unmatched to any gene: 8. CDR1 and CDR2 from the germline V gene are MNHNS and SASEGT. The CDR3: CASSHDPGQGNEKLFF. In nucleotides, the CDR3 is TGTGCCAGCAGTCATGACCCGGGACAGGGTAATGAAAAACTGTTTTTT.

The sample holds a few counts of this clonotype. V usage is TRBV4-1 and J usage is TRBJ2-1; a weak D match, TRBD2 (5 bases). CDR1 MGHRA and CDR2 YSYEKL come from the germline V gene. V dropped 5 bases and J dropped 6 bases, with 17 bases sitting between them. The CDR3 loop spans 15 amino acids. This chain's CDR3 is CASSASPSGPNEQFF. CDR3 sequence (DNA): TGCGCCAGCAGCGCCAGTCCCAGCGGACCCAATGAGCAGTTCTTC.

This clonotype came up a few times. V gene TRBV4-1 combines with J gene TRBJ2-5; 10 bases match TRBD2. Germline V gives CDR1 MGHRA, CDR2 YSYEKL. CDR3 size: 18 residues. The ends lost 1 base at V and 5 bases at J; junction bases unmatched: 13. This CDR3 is CASSQGISSGGSRETQYF. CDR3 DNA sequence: TGCGCCAGCAGCCAAGGGATTTCTAGCGGGGGTTCGAGGGAGACCCAGTACTTC.

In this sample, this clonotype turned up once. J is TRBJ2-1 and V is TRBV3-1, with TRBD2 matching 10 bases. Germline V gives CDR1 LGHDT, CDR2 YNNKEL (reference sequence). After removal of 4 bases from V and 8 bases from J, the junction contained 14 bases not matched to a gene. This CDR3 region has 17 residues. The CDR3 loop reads CASSPMDASGSSHEQFF. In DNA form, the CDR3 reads TGTGCCAGCAGCCCAATGGATGCTAGCGGGAGTTCCCATGAGCAGTTCTTC.

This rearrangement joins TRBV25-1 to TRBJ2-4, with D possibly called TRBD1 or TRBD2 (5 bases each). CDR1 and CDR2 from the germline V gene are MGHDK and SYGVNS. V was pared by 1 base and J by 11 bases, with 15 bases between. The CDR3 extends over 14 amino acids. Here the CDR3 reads CASSEWDGADVQYF. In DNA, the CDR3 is TGTGCCAGCAGTGAATGGGACGGAGCCGATGTTCAGTACTTC. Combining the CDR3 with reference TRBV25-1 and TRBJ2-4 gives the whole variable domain EADIYQTPRYLVIGTGKKITLECSQTMGHDKMYWYQQDPGMELHLIHYSYGVNSTEKGDLSSESTVSRIRTEHFPLTLESARPSHTSQYLCASSEWDGADVQYFGAGTRLSVL.

The CDR3 sequence: CASSVEQGITRGYTF. CDR3 coding DNA: TGTGCCAGCAGCGTAGAGCAGGGGATTACGCGGGGCTACACCTTC. The gene calls are TRBV9 and TRBJ1-2, with TRBD1 as a possible D gene (6 bases). The CDR3 has 15 amino acids. Trimming stripped 0 bases from V and 8 bases from J, with 17 bases between. Germline CDR1 and CDR2: SGDLS and YYNGEE.

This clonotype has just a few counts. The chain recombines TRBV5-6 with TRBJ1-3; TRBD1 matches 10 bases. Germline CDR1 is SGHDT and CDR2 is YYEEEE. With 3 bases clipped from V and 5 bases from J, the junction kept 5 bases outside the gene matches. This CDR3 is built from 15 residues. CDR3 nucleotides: TGTGCCAGCAGCTCAGACAGGGGGCCCAGAAACACCATATATTTT. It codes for CASSSDRGPRNTIYF.

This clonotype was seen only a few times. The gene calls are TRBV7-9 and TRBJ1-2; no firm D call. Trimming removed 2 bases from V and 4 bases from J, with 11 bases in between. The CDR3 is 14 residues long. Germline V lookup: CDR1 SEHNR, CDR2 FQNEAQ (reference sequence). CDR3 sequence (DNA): TGTGCCAGCAGCTTACCGGGATCCCCCTATGGCTACACCTTC. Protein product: CASSLPGSPYGYTF.

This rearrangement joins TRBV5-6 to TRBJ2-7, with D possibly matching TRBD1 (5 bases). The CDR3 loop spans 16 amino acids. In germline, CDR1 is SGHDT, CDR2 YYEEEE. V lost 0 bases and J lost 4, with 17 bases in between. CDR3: CASSLAPAREYYEQYF. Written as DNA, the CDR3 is TGTGCCAGCAGCTTGGCCCCGGCCAGGGAATATTACGAGCAGTACTTC. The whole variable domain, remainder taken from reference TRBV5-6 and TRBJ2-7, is DAGVTQSPTHLIKTRGQQVTLRCSPKSGHDTVSWYQQALGQGPQFIFQYYEEEERQRGNFPDRFSGHQFPNYSSELNVNALLLGDSALYLCASSLAPAREYYEQYFGPGTRLTVT.

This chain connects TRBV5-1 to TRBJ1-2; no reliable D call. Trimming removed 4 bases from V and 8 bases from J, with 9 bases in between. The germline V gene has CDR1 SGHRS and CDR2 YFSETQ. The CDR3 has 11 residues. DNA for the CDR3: TGCGCCAGCAGCGGAGGGCTCGGCTACACCTTC. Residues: CASSGGLGYTF.

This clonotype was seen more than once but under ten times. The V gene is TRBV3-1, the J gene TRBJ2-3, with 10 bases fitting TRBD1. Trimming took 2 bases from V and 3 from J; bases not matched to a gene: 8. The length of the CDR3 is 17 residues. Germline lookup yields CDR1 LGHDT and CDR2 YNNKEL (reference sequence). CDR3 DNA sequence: TGTGCCAGCAGCCAAACGAGACAGGGGGCTCGGACAGATACGCAGTATTTT. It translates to CASSQTRQGARTDTQYF.

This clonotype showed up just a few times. CDR3 in amino acids: CASSATGSYEQYF. The CDR3 nucleotides read TGTGCCAGCAGTGCGACAGGGTCCTACGAGCAGTACTTC. The rearrangement links TRBV25-1 to TRBJ2-7; 7 bases agree with TRBD1. The length of the CDR3 is 13 residues. V lost 4 bases to trimming and J lost 1 base; unmatched junction nucleotides: 1. The germline V gene has CDR1 MGHDK and CDR2 SYGVNS.

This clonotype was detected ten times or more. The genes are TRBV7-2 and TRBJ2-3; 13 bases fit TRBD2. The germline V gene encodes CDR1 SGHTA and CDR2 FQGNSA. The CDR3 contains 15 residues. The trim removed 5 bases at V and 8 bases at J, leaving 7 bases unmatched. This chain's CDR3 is CASSKTSGGYGTQYF. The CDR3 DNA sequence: TGTGCCAGCAGCAAGACTAGCGGGGGGTACGGTACGCAGTATTTT.

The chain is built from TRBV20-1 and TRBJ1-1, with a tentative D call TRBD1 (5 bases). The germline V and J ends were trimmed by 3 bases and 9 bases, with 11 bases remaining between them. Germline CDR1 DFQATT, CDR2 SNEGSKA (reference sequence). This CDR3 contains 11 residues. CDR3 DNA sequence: TGCAGTGCTAGCAACTCAGGGAAAGCTTTCTTT. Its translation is CSASNSGKAFF.

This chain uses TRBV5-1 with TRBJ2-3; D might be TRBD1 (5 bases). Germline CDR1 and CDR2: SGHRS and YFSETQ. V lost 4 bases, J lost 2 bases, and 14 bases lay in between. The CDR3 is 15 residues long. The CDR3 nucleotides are TGCGCCAGCAGCAGGTCCAGGGCTGACACAGATACGCAGTATTTT. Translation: CASSRSRADTDTQYF.

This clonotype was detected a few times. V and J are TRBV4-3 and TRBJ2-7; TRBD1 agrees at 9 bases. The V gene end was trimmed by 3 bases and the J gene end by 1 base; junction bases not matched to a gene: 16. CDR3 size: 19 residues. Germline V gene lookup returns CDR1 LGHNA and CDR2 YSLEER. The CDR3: CASSQATGMGQGGSYEQYF. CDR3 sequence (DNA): TGCGCCAGCAGCCAGGCTACGGGGATGGGACAGGGAGGGTCCTACGAGCAGTACTTC.

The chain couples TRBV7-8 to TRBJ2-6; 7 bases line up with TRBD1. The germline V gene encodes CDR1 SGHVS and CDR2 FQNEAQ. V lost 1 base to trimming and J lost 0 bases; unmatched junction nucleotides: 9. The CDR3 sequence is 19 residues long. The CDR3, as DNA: TGTGCCAGCAGCTTAGGCAGGGGGATCACCCTCTCTGGGGCCAACGTCCTGACTTTC. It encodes CASSLGRGITLSGANVLTF.

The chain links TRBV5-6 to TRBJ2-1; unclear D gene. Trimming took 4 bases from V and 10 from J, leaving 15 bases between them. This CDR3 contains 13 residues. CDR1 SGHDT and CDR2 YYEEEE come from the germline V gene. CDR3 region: CASSPGLRAEQFF. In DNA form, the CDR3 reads TGTGCCAGCAGCCCCGGTCTTCGCGCGGAGCAGTTCTTC.

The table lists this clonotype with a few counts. CDR3 in amino acids: CASSARGDVGRELFF. The CDR3, as DNA: TGTGCCAGCAGTGCCCGGGGGGACGTAGGGCGGGAGCTGTTTTTT. The chain recombines TRBV25-1 with TRBJ2-2; 7 bases align to TRBD2. CDR3 length: 15 residues. V was clipped by 4 bases and J by 9 bases; unmatched bases: 11. Per germline, CDR1 MGHDK and CDR2 SYGVNS. Supplemented by reference TRBV25-1 and TRBJ2-2, the full variable domain reads EADIYQTPRYLVIGTGKKITLECSQTMGHDKMYWYQQDPGMELHLIHYSYGVNSTEKGDLSSESTVSRIRTEHFPLTLESARPSHTSQYLCASSARGDVGRELFFGEGSRLTVL.

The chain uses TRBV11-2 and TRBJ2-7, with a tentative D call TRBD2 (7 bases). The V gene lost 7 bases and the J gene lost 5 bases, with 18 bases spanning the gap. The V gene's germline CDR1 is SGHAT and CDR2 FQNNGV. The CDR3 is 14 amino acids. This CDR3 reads CASKGLRGPHEQYF. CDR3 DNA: TGTGCCAGCAAGGGTTTGCGGGGGCCCCACGAGCAGTACTTC.

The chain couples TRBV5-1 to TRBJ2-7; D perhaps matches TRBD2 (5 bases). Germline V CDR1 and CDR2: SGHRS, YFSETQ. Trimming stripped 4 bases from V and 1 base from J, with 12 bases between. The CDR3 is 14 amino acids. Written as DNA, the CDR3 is TGCGCCAGCAGCAGCCGGGATCAATCCTACGAGCAGTACTTC. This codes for CASSSRDQSYEQYF.

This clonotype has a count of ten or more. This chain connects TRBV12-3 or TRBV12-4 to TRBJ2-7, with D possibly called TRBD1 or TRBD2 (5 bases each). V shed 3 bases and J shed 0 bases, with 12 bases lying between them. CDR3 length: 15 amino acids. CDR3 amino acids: CASSFKGRNSYEQYF. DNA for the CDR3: TGTGCCAGCAGTTTTAAGGGACGGAACTCCTACGAGCAGTACTTC.

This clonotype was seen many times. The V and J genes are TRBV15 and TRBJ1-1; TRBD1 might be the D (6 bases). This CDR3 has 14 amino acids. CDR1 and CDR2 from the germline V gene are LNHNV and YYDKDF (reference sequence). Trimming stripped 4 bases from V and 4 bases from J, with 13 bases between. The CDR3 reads CATSTYRDFTEAFF. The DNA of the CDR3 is TGTGCCACCAGCACCTACAGGGACTTCACTGAAGCTTTCTTT.

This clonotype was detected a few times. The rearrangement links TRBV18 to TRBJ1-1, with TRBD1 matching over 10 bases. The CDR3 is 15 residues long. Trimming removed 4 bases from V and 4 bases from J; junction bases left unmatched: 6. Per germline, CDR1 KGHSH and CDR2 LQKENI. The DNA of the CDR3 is TGTGCCAGCTCACGTGACCGGGACAGGGGCACTGAAGCTTTCTTT. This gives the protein CASSRDRDRGTEAFF.

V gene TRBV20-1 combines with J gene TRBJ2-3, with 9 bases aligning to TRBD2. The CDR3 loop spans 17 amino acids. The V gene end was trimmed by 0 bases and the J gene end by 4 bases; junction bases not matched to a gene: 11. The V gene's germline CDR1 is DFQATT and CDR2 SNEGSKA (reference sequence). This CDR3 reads CSAREKKAGGLADTQYF. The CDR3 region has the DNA TGCAGTGCTAGAGAGAAGAAGGCGGGAGGGCTGGCAGATACGCAGTATTTT.

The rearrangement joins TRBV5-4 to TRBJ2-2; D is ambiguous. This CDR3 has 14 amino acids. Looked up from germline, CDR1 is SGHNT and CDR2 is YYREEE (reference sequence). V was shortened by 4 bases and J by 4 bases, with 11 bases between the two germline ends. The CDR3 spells CASSDHPATGELFF. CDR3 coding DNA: TGTGCCAGCAGCGACCACCCCGCCACCGGGGAGCTGTTTTTT.

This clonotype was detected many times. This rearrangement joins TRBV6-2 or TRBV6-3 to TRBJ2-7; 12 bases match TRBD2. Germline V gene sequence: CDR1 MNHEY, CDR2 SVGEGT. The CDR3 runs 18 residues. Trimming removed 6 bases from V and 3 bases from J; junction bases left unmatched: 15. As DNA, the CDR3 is TGTGCCAGCAGCTTCCCAACCGTGACTAGCGGGAGATACTACGAGCAGTACTTC. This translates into CASSFPTVTSGRYYEQYF.